Listed here are 30 T cell receptor beta chains from one sample, sequenced in a study of T cell responses to AZD1222 COVID-19 vaccine. Method: immunoSEQ multiplex PCR; TCRdb's copy keeps in-frame clones and lacks some. There are around 100,000 clones in the sample; approximately 90% occur only once, and 1% to 1.5% lies in the top ten. The input for sequencing was peripheral blood, taken on day 0 of AZD1222 vaccination. The receptors derive from an adult in good health.

This chain links TRBV6-1 with TRBJ1-6, with D hard to call. The germline V and J ends were trimmed by 2 bases and 9 bases, with 8 bases remaining between them. Germline CDR1 and CDR2: MNHNS and SASEGT. This CDR3 comprises 13 residues. CDR3 in amino acids: CASSEQGSSPLHF. The CDR3 DNA follows: TGTGCCAGCAGTGAACAAGGAAGTTCACCCCTCCACTTT.

This clone was seen only a few times. The chain links TRBV2 to TRBJ1-2; D is ambiguous. Germline-derived CDR1 and CDR2 are SNHLY and FYNNEI. The CDR3 runs 16 residues. Trimming pared 3 bases from V and 5 bases from J, leaving 19 bases between. CDR3 residues: CASSDFNIGERYGYTF. The CDR3 DNA reads as TGTGCCAGCAGTGATTTCAATATCGGCGAGAGGTATGGCTACACCTTC.

The chain is built from TRBV9 and TRBJ2-5; a weak D match, TRBD1 (6 bases). Germline loops: CDR1 SGDLS, CDR2 YYNGEE. CDR3 size: 14 residues. The germline V and J ends were trimmed by 0 bases and 4 bases, with 10 bases remaining between them. CDR3 loop: CASSVVARGETQYF. CDR3 coding DNA: TGTGCCAGCAGCGTAGTTGCCAGGGGAGAGACCCAGTACTTC.

The chain uses TRBV4-1 and TRBJ2-1; D is unresolved. Trimming removed 0 bases from V and 2 bases from J, with 8 bases in between. CDR3 length: 15 residues. Germline lookup yields CDR1 MGHRA and CDR2 YSYEKL. CDR3 coding DNA: TGCGCCAGCAGCCAAGACAAGCCAGCCTACAATGAGCAGTTCTTC. This translates into CASSQDKPAYNEQFF.

This clone was recorded only once. V is TRBV9 and J is TRBJ1-1, with D unclear. Germline V gene lookup returns CDR1 SGDLS and CDR2 YYNGEE. V lost 3 bases, J lost 4 bases, and 13 bases lay in between. This CDR3 is built from 14 residues. The CDR3 region is CASSGTGIGTEAFF. As DNA, the CDR3 is TGTGCCAGCAGCGGGACCGGGATTGGCACTGAAGCTTTCTTT.

The chain couples TRBV28 to TRBJ2-3; no definite D call. The V gene lost 3 bases and the J gene lost 1 base, with 14 bases spanning the gap. The germline V gene has CDR1 MDHEN and CDR2 SYDVKM. This CDR3 is built from 16 residues. The CDR3 is CASSFSVVLGTDTQYF. CDR3 bases: TGTGCCAGCAGTTTTTCCGTAGTGCTCGGCACAGATACGCAGTATTTT.

The chain is built from TRBV12-3 or TRBV12-4 and TRBJ2-1; D unclear. The CDR3 sequence is 13 residues long. V shed 6 bases and J shed 6 bases, with 12 bases lying between them. CDR3 coding DNA: TGTGCCAGCAGAGCTACAGTGGGCAATGAGCAGTTCTTC. Protein: CASRATVGNEQFF.

This clone was found once. Germline is not matched at one junction end, which may reflect a read error. The gene calls are TRBV12-3 or TRBV12-4 and TRBJ1-2; perhaps TRBD1 as D (5 bases). This CDR3 spans 10 amino acids. The CDR3 sequence: CASSSGPVFF. In DNA, the CDR3 is TGTGCCAGCAGTTCGGGGCCCGTTTTCTTC.

CDR3 protein: CASSQGDQNEKLFF. CDR3 DNA: TGCGCCAGCAGCCAAGGCGACCAGAATGAAAAACTGTTTTTT. The chain carries TRBV4-1 and TRBJ1-4, with D hard to call. V shed 1 base and J shed 5 bases, with 8 bases lying between them. The CDR3 covers 14 residues. Germline lookup yields CDR1 MGHRA and CDR2 YSYEKL.

The V call is TRBV28, the J call TRBJ1-2; unclear D gene. Trimming took 7 bases from V and 8 from J, leaving 17 bases between them. Germline assignment: CDR1 MDHEN and CDR2 SYDVKM. This CDR3 is built from 13 residues. The CDR3 DNA sequence: TGTGCCAGCAAATTAAGGGAGGGAGACGGCTACACCTTC. Its translation is CASKLREGDGYTF.

The chain combines TRBV19 with TRBJ1-1, with no clear D. Germline-derived CDR1 and CDR2 are LNHDA and SQIVND (reference sequence). V was cut by 5 bases and J by 0 bases, with 13 bases left in between. CDR3 length: 15 residues. CDR3 nucleotides: TGTGCCAGTAGTTCAAGGAATGAAATGAACACTGAAGCTTTCTTT. Translation gives CASSSRNEMNTEAFF.

V usage is TRBV4-1 and J usage is TRBJ2-5; the D gene is possibly TRBD2 (5 bases). The V and J ends lost 4 bases and 1 base respectively, with 13 bases between them. The CDR3 consists of 15 residues. Germline V gene data show CDR1 as MGHRA and CDR2 as YSYEKL. CDR3 in DNA: TGCGCCAGCAGCCCCGGTTCTGGGAGCCAAGAGACCCAGTACTTC. The encoded protein is CASSPGSGSQETQYF.

The rearrangement uses TRBV28 and TRBJ2-7, with unresolved D. This CDR3 is built from 14 residues. With 7 bases removed from V and 3 bases from J, the gap between germline ends came to 16 bases. Germline V gives CDR1 MDHEN, CDR2 SYDVKM. CDR3 nucleotides: TGTGCCAGCACCCGAGGTTTGGACGGCTACGAGCAGTACTTC. Translation: CASTRGLDGYEQYF.

The chain has TRBV6-5 and TRBJ1-2; tentative D call: TRBD1 (6 bases). The length of the CDR3 is 12 residues. V was pared by 9 bases and J by 1 base, with 9 bases between. Germline CDR1 MNHEY, CDR2 SVGAGI. The CDR3 spells CARRTDNYGYTF. For the CDR3, the DNA is TGTGCCAGGAGGACAGATAACTATGGCTACACCTTC.

This clone has only a few counts. The rearrangement uses TRBV28 and TRBJ2-2; a weak D match, TRBD1 (6 bases). V lost 6 bases, J lost 4 bases, and 18 bases lay in between. The CDR3 is made up of 16 amino acids. Looked up from germline, CDR1 is MDHEN and CDR2 is SYDVKM. The CDR3 sequence is CASSSNLWGLTGELFF. DNA for the CDR3: TGTGCCAGCAGCTCTAATCTGTGGGGGCTCACCGGGGAGCTGTTTTTT.

The chain links TRBV7-9 to TRBJ2-1, with D unclear. This CDR3 region has 16 residues. The V end was cut by 4 bases, the J end by 7 bases, with 20 bases between. The V gene's germline CDR1 is SEHNR and CDR2 FQNEAQ (reference sequence). The CDR3 here is CASSSPPGYIRNEQFF. CDR3 in DNA: TGTGCCAGCAGCTCCCCCCCGGGTTACATCCGGAATGAGCAGTTCTTC. The full variable domain, with the rest looked up from reference TRBV7-9 and TRBJ2-1, is DTGVSQNPRHKITKRGQNVTFRCDPISEHNRLYWYRQTLGQGPEFLTYFQNEAQLEKSRLLSDRFSAERPKGSFSTLEIQRTEQGDSAMYLCASSSPPGYIRNEQFFGPGTRLTVL.

The chain joins TRBV5-6 to TRBJ2-1, with TRBD2 matching 7 bases. This CDR3 contains 15 residues. Trimming took 7 bases from V and 0 from J; bases not matched to a gene: 7. Germline CDR1 reads SGHDT; CDR2 reads YYEEEE. CDR3 DNA: TGTGCCAGCCTGCTAGCGGTGAGCTCCTACAATGAGCAGTTCTTC. Protein: CASLLAVSSYNEQFF.

The V and J genes are TRBV28 and TRBJ1-2; D gene uncertain. The CDR3 runs to 13 residues. Per germline, CDR1 MDHEN and CDR2 SYDVKM. The V and J ends lost 6 bases and 6 bases respectively, with 14 bases between them. Here the CDR3 reads CASSRPPENGYTF. As DNA, the CDR3 is TGTGCCAGCAGCCGGCCACCGGAAAATGGCTACACCTTC.

V gene TRBV7-9 combines with J gene TRBJ2-2; no reliable D call. Deletions cut 3 bases from V and 4 bases from J, with 12 bases between. The germline V gene has CDR1 SEHNR and CDR2 FQNEAQ (reference sequence). CDR3 length: 15 amino acids. CDR3 nucleotide sequence: TGTGCCAGCAGCTTCCCCGGTTCCTCCACCGGGGAGCTGTTTTTT. Translation: CASSFPGSSTGELFF.

A note on this clone: One junction end disagrees with the germline gene, perhaps due to a read error. The chain recombines TRBV3-1 (or the pseudogene TRBV3-2) with TRBJ1-1; D unresolved. Germline V gene data show CDR1 as LGHDT and CDR2 as YNNKEL (reference sequence). This CDR3 comprises 11 residues. The CDR3 loop is CASSQGTGAFF. CDR3 bases: TGTGCCAGCAGCCAAGGGACTGGAGCTTTCTTT.

This clone was seen once. The chain links TRBV24-1 to TRBJ2-2, with unresolved D. The CDR3 runs to 12 residues. From germline, CDR1 is KGHDR and CDR2 SFDVKD. V was cut by 4 bases and J by 3 bases, with 2 bases left in between. CDR3: CATSEDTGELFF. The DNA for the CDR3 is TGTGCCACCAGTGAAGACACCGGGGAGCTGTTTTTT.

The genes are TRBV6-5 and TRBJ1-1; tentatively, D is TRBD1 (5 bases). The length of the CDR3 is 13 residues. In germline, CDR1 is MNHEY, CDR2 SVGAGI. Trimming took 6 bases from V and 0 from J, leaving 8 bases between them. The CDR3 nucleotides are TGTGCCAGCAGGGGACCGATGAACACTGAAGCTTTCTTT. This translates into CASRGPMNTEAFF.

This chain joins TRBV6-1 and TRBJ2-5; the match to TRBD2 covers 7 bases. The CDR3 contains 14 residues. Germline V gene sequence: CDR1 MNHNS, CDR2 SASEGT. V lost 2 bases and J lost 4; bases outside the gene matches: 4. The CDR3 DNA reads TGTGCCAGCAGTGAATTAGGGGAGGGAGAGACCCAGTACTTC. Protein product: CASSELGEGETQYF.

This chain joins TRBV28 and TRBJ1-5, with D unresolved. V was trimmed by 5 bases and J by 3 bases, leaving 11 bases between them. There are 14 residues in the CDR3. Per the germline V gene, CDR1 is MDHEN and CDR2 is SYDVKM. CDR3 DNA: TGTGCCAGCAGTCCCAGACTGGACAATCAGCCCCAGCATTTT. It yields the protein CASSPRLDNQPQHF.

Judged by abundance, this clone is medium-sized. V gene TRBV9 combines with J gene TRBJ2-7; 9 nucleotides align to TRBD1. V shed 0 bases, J shed 3 bases, and the junction held 4 bases outside the gene matches. The CDR3 extends over 15 amino acids. Germline CDR1 reads SGDLS; CDR2 reads YYNGEE. CDR3 protein: CASSVDGTGYYEQYF. CDR3 DNA: TGTGCCAGCAGCGTAGATGGGACAGGGTACTACGAGCAGTACTTC. Together with reference TRBV9 and TRBJ2-7, the CDR3 gives the full variable domain: DSGVTQTPKHLITATGQRVTLRCSPRSGDLSVYWYQQSLDQGLQFLIQYYNGEERAKGNILERFSAQQFPDLHSELNLSSLELGDSALYFCASSVDGTGYYEQYFGPGTRLTVT.

The V and J genes are TRBV19 and TRBJ1-6; D not certain. The length of the CDR3 is 15 residues. V was shortened by 5 bases and J by 8 bases, with 16 bases between the two germline ends. Germline assignment: CDR1 LNHDA and CDR2 SQIVND (reference sequence). CDR3 loop: CASSPGVLSDSPLHF. The CDR3 DNA is TGTGCCAGTAGTCCCGGGGTCCTGTCCGATTCACCCCTCCACTTT.

V is TRBV27 and J is TRBJ2-1; D remains unclear. This CDR3 has 13 amino acids. V was trimmed by 0 bases and J by 14 bases, leaving 14 bases between them. The germline V gene encodes CDR1 MNHEY and CDR2 SMNVEV (reference sequence). CDR3 DNA: TGTGCCAGCAGTTTATCAGGTTCCGAAGTGGAGTTCTTC. Protein: CASSLSGSEVEFF.

The CDR3 is CASSWGTLHSNQPQHF. CDR3 in DNA: TGTGCCAGCAGTTGGGGGACACTCCATAGCAATCAGCCCCAGCATTTT. The chain joins TRBV28 to TRBJ1-5; tentative D call: TRBD1 (6 bases). The V gene lost 4 bases and the J gene lost 0 bases, with 13 bases spanning the gap. The CDR3 length is 16 residues. CDR1 and CDR2 from the germline V gene are MDHEN and SYDVKM.

CDR3 DNA sequence: TGTGCCAGCAGTTACCGTAGGAACACTGAAGCTTTCTTT. It codes for CASSYRRNTEAFF. The rearrangement joins TRBV6-5 to TRBJ1-1; no clear D. Germline values: CDR1 MNHEY, CDR2 SVGAGI. V was cut by 2 bases and J by 1 base, with 5 bases left in between. This CDR3 comprises 13 residues.

J is TRBJ2-5 and V is TRBV5-6; TRBD2 matches 8 bases. CDR1 and CDR2 from the germline V gene are SGHDT and YYEEEE. V was clipped by 1 base and J by 5 bases; unmatched bases: 7. The CDR3 is 15 amino acids. CDR3 amino acids: CASSLYGGVSETQYF. CDR3 bases: TGTGCCAGCAGCTTGTACGGGGGGGTCTCCGAGACCCAGTACTTC. Looking up the rest from reference TRBV5-6 and TRBJ2-5 gives the full variable domain: DAGVTQSPTHLIKTRGQQVTLRCSPKSGHDTVSWYQQALGQGPQFIFQYYEEEERQRGNFPDRFSGHQFPNYSSELNVNALLLGDSALYLCASSLYGGVSETQYFGPGTRLLVL.